This is a list of T cell receptor beta chains from one sample in a study of Graves' ophthalmopathy and Graves' hyperthyroidism. Using its own MiXCR run on the multiplex PCR reads, TCRdb lists one record per CDR3 protein. Here the sample spans roughly 410,000 distinct CDR3 sequences, 15% being singletons. The sequenced sample was peripheral blood. The receptors here all came from a woman younger than 35 with stable Graves' hyperthyroidism. Each CDR3 is given with its conserved first and last residue. The D gene is left open where the match is weak. Clone size, where shown, is once, few, many, or a class for clones that have expanded.

d_call: TRBD1
j_call: TRBJ1-2
clone_size: many
cdr3_length: 14
v_call: TRBV24-1
cdr3_aa: CATSDADRAYGYTF
cdr3_nt: TGTGCCACCAGTGACGCTGACAGGGCGTATGGCTACACCTTC

d_call: NA
j_call: TRBJ2-1
clone_size: few
cdr3_length: 13
v_call: TRBV5-1
cdr3_aa: CASTDMWGNEQFF
cdr3_nt: TGCGCCAGTACCGATATGTGGGGAAATGAGCAGTTCTTC

d_call: TRBD1
j_call: TRBJ2-7
clone_size: many
cdr3_length: 14
v_call: TRBV5-1
cdr3_aa: CASSTDRGLYEQYF
cdr3_nt: TGCGCCAGCAGCACGGACAGGGGGCTTTACGAGCAGTACTTC

d_call: NA
j_call: TRBJ2-4
clone_size: few
cdr3_length: 15
v_call: TRBV20-1
cdr3_aa: CSTRTEKGDLNIKYF
cdr3_nt: TGCAGTACTAGAACGGAGAAGGGAGACTTAAACATTAAGTACTTC

d_call: TRBD1
j_call: TRBJ1-1
clone_size: many
cdr3_length: 15
v_call: TRBV5-1
cdr3_aa: CASSPGTALGTEAFF
cdr3_nt: TGCGCCAGCAGCCCCGGGACAGCTTTAGGCACTGAAGCTTTCTTT

d_call: NA
j_call: TRBJ1-1
clone_size: many
cdr3_length: 12
v_call: TRBV28
cdr3_aa: CASYVVATEAFF
cdr3_nt: TGTGCCAGCTACGTAGTAGCCACTGAAGCTTTCTTT

d_call: NA
j_call: TRBJ2-7
clone_size: many
cdr3_length: 14
v_call: TRBV12-3/TRBV12-4
cdr3_aa: CASSFLGRVSEQYF
cdr3_nt: TGTGCCAGCAGTTTTTTAGGCAGGGTAAGCGAGCAGTACTTC

d_call: NA
j_call: TRBJ1-1
clone_size: many
cdr3_length: 13
v_call: TRBV19
cdr3_aa: CASSILGETEAFF
cdr3_nt: TGTGCCAGTAGTATTTTGGGGGAGACTGAAGCTTTCTTT

d_call: NA
j_call: TRBJ2-5
clone_size: many
cdr3_length: 15
v_call: TRBV2
cdr3_aa: CASRGLGAYQETQYF
cdr3_nt: TGTGCCAGCAGGGGTCTTGGAGCGTACCAAGAGACCCAGTACTTC

d_call: NA
j_call: TRBJ1-1
clone_size: many
cdr3_length: 12
v_call: TRBV6-1
cdr3_aa: CASSETRAKAFF
cdr3_nt: TGTGCCAGCAGTGAGACGCGGGCGAAAGCTTTCTTT

d_call: NA
j_call: TRBJ2-7
clone_size: few
cdr3_length: 14
v_call: TRBV9
cdr3_aa: CASSVAPEPLGQYF
cdr3_nt: TGTGCCAGCAGCGTAGCTCCAGAGCCGCTCGGGCAGTACTTC

d_call: TRBD2
j_call: TRBJ2-5
clone_size: many
cdr3_length: 18
v_call: TRBV5-6
cdr3_aa: CASSLEVASGIRGKTQYF
cdr3_nt: TGTGCCAGCAGCTTGGAGGTCGCTAGCGGGATCCGGGGGAAGACCCAGTACTTC

d_call: NA
j_call: TRBJ1-2
clone_size: many
cdr3_length: 12
v_call: TRBV5-1
cdr3_aa: CASSFGGRGYTF
cdr3_nt: TGCGCCAGCAGCTTCGGGGGTCGAGGCTACACCTTC

d_call: TRBD1
j_call: TRBJ1-5
clone_size: many
cdr3_length: 19
v_call: TRBV6-2/TRBV6-3
cdr3_aa: CASSYLPDRGPNSNQPQHF
cdr3_nt: TGTGCCAGCAGTTACCTACCGGACAGGGGGCCTAATAGCAATCAGCCCCAGCATTTT

d_call: TRBD1
j_call: TRBJ2-5
clone_size: NA
cdr3_length: 12
v_call: TRBV12-3/TRBV12-4
cdr3_aa: CASRNRGQTQYF
cdr3_nt: TGTGCCAGCAGGAACAGGGGTCAGACCCAGTACTTC

d_call: TRBD1
j_call: TRBJ2-7
clone_size: many
cdr3_length: 14
v_call: TRBV12-3/TRBV12-4
cdr3_aa: CASSRDRGGYEQYF
cdr3_nt: TGTGCCAGCAGCAGGGACAGGGGAGGTTACGAGCAGTACTTC

d_call: TRBD1
j_call: TRBJ1-5
clone_size: many
cdr3_length: 14
v_call: TRBV20-1
cdr3_aa: CSAPTGGSNQPQHF
cdr3_nt: TGCAGTGCGCCGACAGGGGGCTCCAATCAGCCCCAGCATTTT

d_call: TRBD1
j_call: TRBJ1-1
clone_size: many
cdr3_length: 16
v_call: TRBV7-3
cdr3_aa: CASSQGQPGMNTEAFF
cdr3_nt: TGTGCCAGCAGCCAGGGACAGCCAGGAATGAACACTGAAGCTTTCTTT

d_call: NA
j_call: TRBJ1-1
clone_size: many
cdr3_length: 16
v_call: TRBV29-1
cdr3_aa: CSVALNRAGRTTEAFF
cdr3_nt: TGCAGCGTTGCCCTGAATAGGGCAGGGAGAACCACTGAAGCTTTCTTT

d_call: NA
j_call: TRBJ1-5
clone_size: many
cdr3_length: 12
v_call: TRBV6-5
cdr3_aa: CASSYTGQPQHF
cdr3_nt: TGTGCCAGCAGTTACACGGGGCAGCCCCAGCATTTT

d_call: NA
j_call: TRBJ2-7
clone_size: many
cdr3_length: 14
v_call: TRBV20-1
cdr3_aa: CSARGLIGGDEQYF
cdr3_nt: TGCAGTGCTAGAGGGCTGATTGGAGGGGACGAGCAGTACTTC

d_call: NA
j_call: TRBJ2-5
clone_size: many
cdr3_length: 14
v_call: TRBV6-2/TRBV6-3
cdr3_aa: CASTLPHEAKTQYF
cdr3_nt: TGTGCCAGCACCCTACCACATGAAGCGAAGACCCAGTACTTC

d_call: NA
j_call: TRBJ2-7
clone_size: many
cdr3_length: 14
v_call: TRBV6-2/TRBV6-3
cdr3_aa: CASSYRQLSYEQYF
cdr3_nt: TGTGCCAGCAGTTACAGACAGCTGAGCTACGAGCAGTACTTC

d_call: NA
j_call: TRBJ1-1
clone_size: many
cdr3_length: 14
v_call: TRBV5-1
cdr3_aa: CASSLETGNTEAFF
cdr3_nt: TGCGCCAGCAGCTTGGAGACGGGGAACACTGAAGCTTTCTTT

d_call: NA
j_call: TRBJ1-2
clone_size: many
cdr3_length: 13
v_call: TRBV12-3/TRBV12-4
cdr3_aa: CASSFPGYYGYTF
cdr3_nt: TGTGCCAGCAGTTTCCCAGGGTACTATGGCTACACCTTC

d_call: NA
j_call: TRBJ1-6
clone_size: many
cdr3_length: 14
v_call: TRBV15
cdr3_aa: CATSRGRGFSPLHF
cdr3_nt: TGTGCCACCAGCAGAGGCAGAGGGTTTTCACCCCTCCACTTT

d_call: NA
j_call: TRBJ1-6
clone_size: many
cdr3_length: 13
v_call: TRBV10-3
cdr3_aa: CAIGDKYNSPLHF
cdr3_nt: TGTGCCATAGGGGACAAGTATAATTCACCCCTCCACTTT

d_call: TRBD2
j_call: TRBJ2-2
clone_size: NA
cdr3_length: 16
v_call: TRBV4-2
cdr3_aa: CASSQVAGVNTGELFF
cdr3_nt: TGTGCCAGCAGCCAAGTAGCGGGGGTAAACACCGGGGAGCTGTTTTTT

d_call: NA
j_call: TRBJ2-7
clone_size: many
cdr3_length: 11
v_call: TRBV27
cdr3_aa: CASTYGHEQYF
cdr3_nt: TGTGCCAGCACTTACGGTCACGAGCAGTACTTC

d_call: NA
j_call: TRBJ2-4
clone_size: many
cdr3_length: 15
v_call: TRBV19
cdr3_aa: CASSMVAAGRGLQYF
cdr3_nt: TGTGCCAGTAGTATGGTAGCCGCCGGACGGGGACTTCAGTACTTC

d_call: NA
j_call: TRBJ1-1
clone_size: many
cdr3_length: 14
v_call: TRBV6-2/TRBV6-3
cdr3_aa: CASSYEPGYTEAFF
cdr3_nt: TGTGCCAGCAGTTACGAACCGGGCTACACTGAAGCTTTCTTT

d_call: NA
j_call: TRBJ2-5
clone_size: many
cdr3_length: 13
v_call: TRBV2
cdr3_aa: CASRRDSKETQYF
cdr3_nt: TGTGCCAGCCGCCGGGACTCCAAAGAGACCCAGTACTTC